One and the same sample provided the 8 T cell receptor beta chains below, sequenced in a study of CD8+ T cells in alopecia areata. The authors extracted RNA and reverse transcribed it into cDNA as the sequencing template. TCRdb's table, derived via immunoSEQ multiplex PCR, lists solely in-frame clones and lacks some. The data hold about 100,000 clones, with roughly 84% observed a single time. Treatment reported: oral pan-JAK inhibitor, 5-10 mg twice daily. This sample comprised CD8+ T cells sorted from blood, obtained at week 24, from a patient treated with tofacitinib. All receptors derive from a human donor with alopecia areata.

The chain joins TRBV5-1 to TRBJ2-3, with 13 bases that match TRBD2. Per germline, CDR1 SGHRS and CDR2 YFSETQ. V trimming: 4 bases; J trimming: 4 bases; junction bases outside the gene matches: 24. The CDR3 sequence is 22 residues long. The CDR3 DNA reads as TGCGCCAGCAGCCCCATCGCCGGGACTAGCGGGGAAGTGATTGGGCTCCCAGATACGCAGTATTTT. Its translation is CASSPIAGTSGEVIGLPDTQYF.

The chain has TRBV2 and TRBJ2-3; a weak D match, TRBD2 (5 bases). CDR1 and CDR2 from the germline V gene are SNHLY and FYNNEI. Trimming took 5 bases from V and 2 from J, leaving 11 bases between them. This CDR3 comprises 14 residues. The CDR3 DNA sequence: TGTGCCAGCAGTCCTAGCCATACCACAGATACGCAGTATTTT. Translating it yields CASSPSHTTDTQYF.

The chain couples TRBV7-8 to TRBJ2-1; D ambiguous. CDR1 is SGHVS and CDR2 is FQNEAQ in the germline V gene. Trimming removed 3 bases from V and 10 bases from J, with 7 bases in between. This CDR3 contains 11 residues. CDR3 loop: CASSFNREQFF. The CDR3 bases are TGTGCCAGCAGCTTTAACCGGGAGCAGTTCTTC.

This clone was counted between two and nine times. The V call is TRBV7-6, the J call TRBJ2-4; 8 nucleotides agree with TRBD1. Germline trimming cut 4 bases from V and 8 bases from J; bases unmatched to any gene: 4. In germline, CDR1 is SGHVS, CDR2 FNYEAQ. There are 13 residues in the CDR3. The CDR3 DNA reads TGTGCCAGCAGCTCAGGACAGGGTGACATTCAGTACTTC. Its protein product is CASSSGQGDIQYF.

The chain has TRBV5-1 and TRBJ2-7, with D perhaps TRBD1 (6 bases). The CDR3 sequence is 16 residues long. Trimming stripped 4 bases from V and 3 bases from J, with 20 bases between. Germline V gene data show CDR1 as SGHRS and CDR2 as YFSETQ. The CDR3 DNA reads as TGCGCCAGCAGCCTACTACAGGGACGAAAGGGCTACGAGCAGTACTTC. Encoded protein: CASSLLQGRKGYEQYF.

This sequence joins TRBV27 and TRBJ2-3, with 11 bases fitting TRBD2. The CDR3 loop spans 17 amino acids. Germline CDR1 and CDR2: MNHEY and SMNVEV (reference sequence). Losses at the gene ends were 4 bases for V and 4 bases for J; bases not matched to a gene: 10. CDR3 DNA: TGTGCCAGCAGTTCGTTTAGCGGGGGGGGCATGTCAGATACGCAGTATTTT. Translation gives CASSSFSGGGMSDTQYF.

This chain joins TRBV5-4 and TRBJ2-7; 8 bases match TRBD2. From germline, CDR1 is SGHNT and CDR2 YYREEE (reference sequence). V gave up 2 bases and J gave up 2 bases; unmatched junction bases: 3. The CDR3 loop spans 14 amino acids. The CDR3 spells CASSLNGGAYEQYF. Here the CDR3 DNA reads TGTGCCAGCAGCTTAAACGGGGGGGCCTACGAGCAGTACTTC.

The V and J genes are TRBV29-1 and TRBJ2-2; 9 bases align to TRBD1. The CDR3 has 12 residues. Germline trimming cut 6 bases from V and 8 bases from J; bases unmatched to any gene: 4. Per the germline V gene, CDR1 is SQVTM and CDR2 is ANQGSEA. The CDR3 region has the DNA TGCAGCGTGCACAGGGGGCGAGGGGAGCTGTTTTTT. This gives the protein CSVHRGRGELFF.